This TCR beta chain derives from a study of T cell responses to AZD1222 COVID-19 vaccine. This CDR3 region has 15 residues. Germline values: CDR1 LGHDT, CDR2 YNNKEL (reference sequence). V trimming: 5 bases; J trimming: 5 bases; junction bases outside the gene matches: 7. The data were produced by immunoSEQ multiplex PCR, yet TCRdb's version contains in-frame clones alone and is incomplete. There are 120,000 to 150,000 clones in the sample; more than 85% occur only once, and roughly 4% lies in the top ten. The source was peripheral blood, collected 28 days after the second AZD1222 dose. The chain couples TRBV3-1 (or the pseudogene TRBV3-2) to TRBJ2-5; 11 positions match TRBD2. The TCR originated in an adult who received the AZD1222 COVID-19 vaccine. The CDR3 DNA is TGTGCCAGCAGCTACCAACTAGCGGGAGAGGAGACCCAGTACTTC. Translation: CASSYQLAGEETQYF.